This T cell receptor (beta chain) was captured in a study of siplizumab effects on memory and regulatory T cells (dated by TCRdb to between 2018 and 2021). Background for the entire study: The study looked at the effect of siplizumab, an anti-CD2 antibody, on alloreactive T-cell subsets in allogeneic mixed lymphocyte reactions made from human PBMCs. The study at large found these results: Roughly 80-95% of proliferating CD4+ or CD8+ clones could not be assigned a naive or memory phenotype. Unstimulated naive T cells appeared to be more diverse than memory T cells, and naive cells seemed to make a substantial contribution to the alloresponse. Because sequences at frequencies below about 10^-5 were poorly captured, only a minor fraction of alloreactive clones could be mapped back to unstimulated subsets. Siplizumab significantly lowered the cumulative frequency of alloreactive sequences that could be traced to unstimulated CD4+ memory T cells. No functional confirmation was obtained for the suppressive function of proliferating Tregs from siplizumab cultures. Among mappable alloreactive CD4+ clones, an average Treg-derived fraction of roughly 70% was observed with siplizumab, compared with roughly 27% in control reactions.

Libraries were prepared through the immunoSEQ multiplex PCR assay. Approximately 93,000 TCR templates per sample were assayed by the deep sequencing platform. Genomic DNA extracted from sorted T cells was the material used for TCRbeta CDR3 sequencing. As for the authors' bioinformatics: The R programming language was used for clonal analysis of TCRbeta CDR3 data. Alloreactive CD4+ and CD8+ clones were defined by comparing unstimulated samples with post-reaction CFSE-low samples. Regulatory or non-regulatory origin of alloreactive CD4+ clones was assigned by matching sequences to the sorted unstimulated Treg and non-Treg repertoires. In its TCRdb copy, this immuneACCESS table keeps in-frame sequences only and misses some clones. Where compared with another copy, unresolved V genes explain less than half of these, and the others have no known cause. V and J calls and clone size are those listed in that table; D and trimming were worked out from the DNA. For this sample the table gives fewer than 130,000 clones, of which just under 95% were detected only once. Approximately 1.2% of the sample rests with the top ten.

Sorted unstimulated T cells and proliferating T cells recovered from mixed lymphocyte reactions underwent TCRbeta CDR3 sequencing. Fresh whole blood from 9 to 11 HLA-typed healthy donors was used to isolate PBMCs. In the case of this clone: Its recognized antigen is unknown. The sample holds no much larger clone one base away, and base qualities are not on file.

Looking up the germline V gene (reference sequence) yields CDR1 SGHKS and CDR2 YYEKEE. From cysteine to phenylalanine, the CDR3 is 14 amino acids long. Of all the DNA, just the CDR3 is kept, 42 bases in frame from base 1. V is reduced by 4 bases and J by 2 bases, leaving a spacing of 13 bases between them. The sequenced material came from CD4+ T cells sorted from blood. The origin of this receptor is a human donor in good health. The rearranged chain carries TRBV5-5 and TRBJ2-7, with no confidently assigned D gene. This receptor carries the CDR3 CASSARGTTYEQYF. The base sequence is TGTGCCAGCAGCGCGCGTGGAACCACCTACGAGCAGTACTTC.